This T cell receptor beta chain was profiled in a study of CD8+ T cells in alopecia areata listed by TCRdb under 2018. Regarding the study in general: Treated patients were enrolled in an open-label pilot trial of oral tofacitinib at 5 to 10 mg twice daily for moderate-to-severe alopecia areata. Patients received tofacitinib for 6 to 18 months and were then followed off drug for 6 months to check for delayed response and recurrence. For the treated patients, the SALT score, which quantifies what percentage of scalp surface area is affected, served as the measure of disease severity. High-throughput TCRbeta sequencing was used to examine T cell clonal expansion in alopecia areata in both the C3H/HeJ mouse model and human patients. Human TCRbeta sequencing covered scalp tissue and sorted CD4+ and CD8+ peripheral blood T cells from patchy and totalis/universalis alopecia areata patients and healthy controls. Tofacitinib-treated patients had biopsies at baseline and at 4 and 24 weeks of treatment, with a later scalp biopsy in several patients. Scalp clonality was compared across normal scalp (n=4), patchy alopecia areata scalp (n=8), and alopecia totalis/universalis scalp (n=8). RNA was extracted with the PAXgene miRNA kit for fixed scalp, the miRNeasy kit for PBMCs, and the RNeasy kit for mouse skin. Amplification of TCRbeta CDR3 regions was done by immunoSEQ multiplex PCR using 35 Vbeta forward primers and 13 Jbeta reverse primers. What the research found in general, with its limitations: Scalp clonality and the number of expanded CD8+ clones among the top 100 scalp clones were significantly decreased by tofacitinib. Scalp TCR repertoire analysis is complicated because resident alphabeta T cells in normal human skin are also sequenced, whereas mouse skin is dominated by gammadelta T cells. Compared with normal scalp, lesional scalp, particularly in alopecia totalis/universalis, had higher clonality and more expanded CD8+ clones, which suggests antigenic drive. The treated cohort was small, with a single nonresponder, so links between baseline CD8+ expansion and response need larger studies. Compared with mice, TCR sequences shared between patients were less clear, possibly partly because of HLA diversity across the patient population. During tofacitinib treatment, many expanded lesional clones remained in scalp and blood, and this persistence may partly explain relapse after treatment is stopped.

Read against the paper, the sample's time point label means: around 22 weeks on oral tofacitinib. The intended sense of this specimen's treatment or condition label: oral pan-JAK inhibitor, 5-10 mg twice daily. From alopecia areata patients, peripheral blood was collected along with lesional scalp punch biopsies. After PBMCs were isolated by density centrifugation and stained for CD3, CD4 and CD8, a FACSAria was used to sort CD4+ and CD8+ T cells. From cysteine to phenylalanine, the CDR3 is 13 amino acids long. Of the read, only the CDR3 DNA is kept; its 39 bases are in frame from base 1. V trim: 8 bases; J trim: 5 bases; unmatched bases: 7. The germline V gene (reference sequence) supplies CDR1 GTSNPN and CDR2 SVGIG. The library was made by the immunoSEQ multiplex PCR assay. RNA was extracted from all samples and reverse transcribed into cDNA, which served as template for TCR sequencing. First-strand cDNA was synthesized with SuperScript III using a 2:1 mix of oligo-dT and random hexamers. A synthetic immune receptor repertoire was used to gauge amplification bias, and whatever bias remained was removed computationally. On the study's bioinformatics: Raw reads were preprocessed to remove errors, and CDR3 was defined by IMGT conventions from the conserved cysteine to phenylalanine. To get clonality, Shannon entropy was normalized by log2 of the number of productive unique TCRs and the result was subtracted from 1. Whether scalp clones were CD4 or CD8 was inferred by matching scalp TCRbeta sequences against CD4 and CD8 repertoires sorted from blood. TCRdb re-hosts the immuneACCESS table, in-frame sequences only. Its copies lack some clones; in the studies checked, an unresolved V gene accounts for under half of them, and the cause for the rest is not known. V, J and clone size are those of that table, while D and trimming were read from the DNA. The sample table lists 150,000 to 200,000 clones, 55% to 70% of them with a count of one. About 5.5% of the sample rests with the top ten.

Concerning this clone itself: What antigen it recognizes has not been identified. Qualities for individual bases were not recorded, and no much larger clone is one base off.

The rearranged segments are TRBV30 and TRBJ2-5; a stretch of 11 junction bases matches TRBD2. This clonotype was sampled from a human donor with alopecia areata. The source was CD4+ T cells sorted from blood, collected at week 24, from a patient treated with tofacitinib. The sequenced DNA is TGTGCCGGAACTAGCGGGAGCGGGGAGACCCAGTACTTC. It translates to CAGTSGSGETQYF.